This T cell receptor beta chain appears in the sequencing data of a study of cytomegalovirus exposure and HLA in healthy donors. The CDR3 has 15 residues. The ends lost 3 bases at V and 6 bases at J; junction bases unmatched: 7. Germline V CDR1 and CDR2: KGHSH, LQKENI. Assay: immunoSEQ multiplex PCR; the TCRdb copy retains only in-frame clones and omits some. The data contain roughly 150,000 clones, just under 90% of them singletons. Study-level points and caveats: Subsequent analysis of the roughly 120 validation repertoires found a tendency for first-cohort TCR clusters to co-occur.

In the case of this clone: Its antigen is still unknown.

This chain joins TRBV18 and TRBJ2-3; the match to TRBD1 covers 9 bases. Sequencing was carried out using PBMCs. The sequence was collected from a man aged 18 to 29 in good health and CMV-seropositive. DNA for the CDR3: TGTGCCAGCTCACCCGGGACAGGGCTGGGGGATACGCAGTATTTT. Its translation: CASSPGTGLGDTQYF.